This T cell receptor beta chain appears in the sequencing data of a study of blood T cell repertoires in COVID-19. Study-wide context: Donors in the United States, Italy and Spain gave samples during acute or convalescent COVID-19. Sample material is recorded as cDNA or gDNA derived from T cells, B-cell-depleted T cells, or PBMCs.

Original data processing: Amplifying reference gene primers gave estimates of nucleated cell counts. Some clones are missing from TCRdb's copy, which holds only in-frame ones; the method was immunoSEQ multiplex PCR. The DNA gave D and trimming, while V, J and clone size come from that table. The table has about 380,000 clones, roughly 80% seen once; the top ten hold about 1.2%. Germline V gene sequence: CDR1 SGHAT, CDR2 FQNNGV. The germline V and J ends were trimmed by 3 bases and 8 bases, with 25 bases remaining between them. This CDR3 contains 17 residues. This chain links TRBV11-2 with TRBJ1-2, with a weak D call TRBD1 (5 bases). What was sequenced was peripheral blood. This TCR was recovered from a human donor with acute or convalescent COVID-19. The donor label of this sample is uncertain. CDR3 protein: CASSFARQEQVGRGYTF. Written as DNA, the CDR3 is TGTGCCAGCAGCTTTGCCAGGCAGGAACAGGTCGGGAGAGGCTACACCTTC.